This T cell receptor beta chain appears in the sequencing data of a study of T-cell memory formation after mild COVID-19. Overall study context: TCR clusters were mostly confined to one donor each.

Study-level points and caveats: In second-wave clones peaking day 37, SARS-CoV-2 specificity remained unconfirmed. Clones shrinking between day 15 and 85 showed a balanced CD4/CD8 split, and those that grew later tilted toward CD4+. A subset of responding clones appeared in pre-infection memory, suggesting cross-reactive memory joined.

V was shortened by 7 bases and J by 5 bases, with 14 bases between the two germline ends. Germline CDR1 is MNHEY and CDR2 is SMNVEV (reference sequence). The CDR3 spans 13 residues. TCRdb reanalysed the 5' RACE reads using MiXCR and keeps one entry per CDR3 protein. The sample consists of 350,000 to 450,000 distinct CDR3 sequences, around an eighth of them appearing once. As to this clonotype: Its target is unknown.

The chain carries TRBV27 and TRBJ1-1; D possibly corresponds to TRBD1 (6 bases). Sequences were obtained from PBMCs or a T cell subset sorted from them (not recorded which). This clonotype originated in a man between 18 and 35 years old who had mild COVID-19 (a few samples of this study predate the infection). Cell type and time point are not known. CDR3 sequence: CASIPQGRTEAFF. DNA of the CDR3: TGTGCCAGCATACCACAGGGTCGGACTGAAGCTTTCTTT.